Listed here is a single T cell receptor beta chain. What it binds is unknown. The assay was immunoSEQ multiplex PCR, and TCRdb's table has in-frame clones only and misses some. This table holds roughly 100,000 clones, over 80% found once. The data derive from a study of T cell responses to AZD1222 COVID-19 vaccine. CDR3 length: 16 amino acids. Germline values: CDR1 KGHDR, CDR2 SFDVKD. V was trimmed by 10 bases and J by 1 base, leaving 19 bases between them. General study points: Clonal diversity may have been underestimated in mostly white British donors. Researchers report vaccine-associated CD4 TCRs spanning spike, with dominance at 160-218 and 743-854. Increased Spike-specific TCR breadth and depth were observed after two AZD1222 doses.

V and J are TRBV24-1 and TRBJ1-5, with D tentatively TRBD1 (5 bases). The source was peripheral blood, collected on day 0 of AZD1222 vaccination. This clonotype was sampled from an adult in good health. CDR3 coding DNA: TGTGCCACGGCGGCGGGGACTCTTTCCAGCAATCAGCCCCAGCATTTT. It encodes CATAAGTLSSNQPQHF.